This passage covers 5 T cell receptor beta chains from one sample sequenced in a study of T cell repertoires in cytomegalovirus infection. Using its own MiXCR run on the reads, TCRdb lists one record per CDR3 protein. The profile shows hundreds of thousands of distinct CDR3 sequences, less than 25% of them singletons. Sequencing was done on a sample of CD8+ T cells from PBMCs. The receptor source for this set is a human donor in good health (CMV status not recorded). Some clones in this sample may be carry-over from other donors' samples.

Points on this clonotype: It may be a read error: a sequence one base away is much more abundant. The chain employs TRBV6-5 and TRBJ2-3; 7 bases agree with TRBD1. The junction had 5 bases not matched to a gene; V was cut back by 6 bases and J by 2 bases. Per germline, CDR1 MNHEY and CDR2 SVGAGI. The CDR3 is 14 residues long. The CDR3 DNA is TGTGCCAGCAGCCCCGGGACAGTCACAGATACGCAGTATTTT. Its translation: CASSPGTVTDTQYF.

This clonotype was recorded only once. A much larger clone differs by one base, so this may be a read error. The chain is built from TRBV7-6 and TRBJ2-1; 12 bases align to TRBD2. CDR3 length: 15 amino acids. The germline V gene has CDR1 SGHVS and CDR2 FNYEAQ. CDR3 protein: CVSSLASGGAGEQFF. The CDR3 nucleotides read TGTGTCAGCAGCTTAGCTAGCGGGGGGGCCGGTGAGCAGTTCTTC.

This clonotype has a handful of counts. V is TRBV27 and J is TRBJ2-3; possibly TRBD2 for D (5 bases). This CDR3 spans 15 amino acids. V was shortened by 3 bases and J by 3 bases, with 13 bases between the two germline ends. Per the germline V gene, CDR1 is MNHEY and CDR2 is SMNVEV (reference sequence). CDR3: CASSLDSGFTDTQYF. As DNA, the CDR3 is TGTGCCAGCAGTTTGGACTCAGGATTTACAGATACGCAGTATTTT.

Details on this clonotype: A read error may explain this, as a much larger clone is one base away. The chain has TRBV7-9 and TRBJ2-1; tentative D call: TRBD1 (6 bases). Per germline, CDR1 SEHNR and CDR2 FQNEAQ (reference sequence). CDR3 length equals 16 residues. The CDR3 DNA sequence: TGTGTCAGCTTCTACCCCGGACAGTTAGGCTACAATGAGCAGTTCTTC. Translation gives CVSFYPGQLGYNEQFF.

The chain joins TRBV12-3 or TRBV12-4 to TRBJ2-2; no reliable D call. V dropped 6 bases and J dropped 0 bases, with 14 bases sitting between them. This CDR3 spans 16 amino acids. The CDR3 reads CASRSSGAANTGELFF. In DNA form, the CDR3 reads TGTGCCAGCAGGTCCTCGGGCGCCGCGAACACCGGGGAGCTGTTTTTT.